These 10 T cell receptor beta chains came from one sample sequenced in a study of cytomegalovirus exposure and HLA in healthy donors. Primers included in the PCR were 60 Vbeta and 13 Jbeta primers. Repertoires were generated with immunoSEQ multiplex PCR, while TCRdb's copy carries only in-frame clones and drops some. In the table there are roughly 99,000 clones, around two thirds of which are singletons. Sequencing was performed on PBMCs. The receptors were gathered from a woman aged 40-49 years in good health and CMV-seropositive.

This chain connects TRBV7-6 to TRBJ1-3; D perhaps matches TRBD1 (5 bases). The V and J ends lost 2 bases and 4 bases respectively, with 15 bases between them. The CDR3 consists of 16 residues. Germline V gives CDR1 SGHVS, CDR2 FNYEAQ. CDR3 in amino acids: CASSLWGGAAGNTIYF. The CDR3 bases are TGTGCCAGCAGCTTATGGGGTGGGGCAGCGGGAAACACCATATATTTT.

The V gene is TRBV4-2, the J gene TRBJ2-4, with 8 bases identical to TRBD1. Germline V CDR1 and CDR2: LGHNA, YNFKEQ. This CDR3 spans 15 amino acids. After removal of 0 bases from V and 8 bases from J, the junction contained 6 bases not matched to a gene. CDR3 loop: CASSQEGQGADIQYF. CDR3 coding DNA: TGTGCCAGCAGCCAAGAGGGGCAGGGGGCTGACATTCAGTACTTC.

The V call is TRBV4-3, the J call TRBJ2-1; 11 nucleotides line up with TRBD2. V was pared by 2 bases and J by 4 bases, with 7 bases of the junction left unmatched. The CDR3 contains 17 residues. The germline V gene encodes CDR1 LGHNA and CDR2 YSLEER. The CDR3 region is CASSQSPSGGTYNEQFF. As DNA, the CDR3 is TGCGCCAGCAGCCAATCCCCTAGCGGGGGGACATACAATGAGCAGTTCTTC.

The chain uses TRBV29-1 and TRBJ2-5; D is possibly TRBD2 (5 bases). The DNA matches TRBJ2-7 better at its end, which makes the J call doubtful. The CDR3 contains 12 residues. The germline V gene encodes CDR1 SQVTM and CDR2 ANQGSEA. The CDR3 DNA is TGCAGCGTTGAAAGAGGGCTGAACGAGCAGTACTTC. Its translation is CSVERGLNEQYF.

The CDR3 is CASPGTGRMYF. In DNA, the CDR3 is TGTGCCTCCCCCGGGACAGGGCGTATGTACTTC. The V call is TRBV30, the J call TRBJ2-7; 9 bases are shared with TRBD1. CDR3 length equals 11 residues. The germline gives CDR1 GTSNPN, CDR2 SVGIG (reference sequence). V shed 7 bases and J 12 bases; nucleotides not matched to a gene: 10. The whole variable domain, remainder taken from reference TRBV30 and TRBJ2-7, is SQTIHQWPATLVQPVGSPLSLECTVEGTSNPNLYWYRQAAGRGLQLLFYSVGIGQISSEVPQNLSASRPQDRQFILSSKKLLLSDSGFYLCASPGTGRMYFGPGTRLTVT.

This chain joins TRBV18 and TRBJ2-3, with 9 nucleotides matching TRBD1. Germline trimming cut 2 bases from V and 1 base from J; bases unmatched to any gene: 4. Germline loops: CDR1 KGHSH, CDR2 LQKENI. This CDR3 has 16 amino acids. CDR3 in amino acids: CASSPSRTGGTDTQYF. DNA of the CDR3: TGTGCCAGCTCACCATCTCGGACAGGGGGCACAGATACGCAGTATTTT. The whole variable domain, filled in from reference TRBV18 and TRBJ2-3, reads NAGVMQNPRHLVRRRGQEARLRCSPMKGHSHVYWYRQLPEEGLKFMVYLQKENIIDESGMPKERFSAEFPKEGPSILRIQQVVRGDSAAYFCASSPSRTGGTDTQYFGPGTRLTVL.

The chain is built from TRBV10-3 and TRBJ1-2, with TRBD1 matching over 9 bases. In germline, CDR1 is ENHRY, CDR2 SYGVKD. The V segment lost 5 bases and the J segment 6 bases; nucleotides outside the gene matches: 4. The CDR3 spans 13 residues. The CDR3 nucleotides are TGTGCCATCAGTACCGGGACAGGGAATGGCTACACCTTC. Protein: CAISTGTGNGYTF.

The CDR3 region is CASSNSSGGQETQYF. CDR3 coding DNA: TGTGCCAGCAGCAATTCGAGCGGGGGGCAGGAGACCCAGTACTTC. The chain links TRBV7-9 to TRBJ2-5; 9 bases are a match to TRBD2. This CDR3 has 15 residues. Germline trimming cut 5 bases from V and 5 bases from J; bases unmatched to any gene: 9. Germline lookup yields CDR1 SEHNR and CDR2 FQNEAQ (reference sequence). Full variable domain (rest looked up from reference TRBV7-9 and TRBJ2-5): DTGVSQNPRHKITKRGQNVTFRCDPISEHNRLYWYRQTLGQGPEFLTYFQNEAQLEKSRLLSDRFSAERPKGSFSTLEIQRTEQGDSAMYLCASSNSSGGQETQYFGPGTRLLVL.

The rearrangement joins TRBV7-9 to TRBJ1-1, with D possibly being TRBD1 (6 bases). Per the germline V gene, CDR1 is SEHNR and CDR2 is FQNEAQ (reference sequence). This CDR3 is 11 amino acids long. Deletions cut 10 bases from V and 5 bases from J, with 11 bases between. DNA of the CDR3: TGTGCCACGTCCAGGGGAACTGAAGCTTTCTTT. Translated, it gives CATSRGTEAFF.

The CDR3 sequence: CASSLRRWGQQETQYF. Here the CDR3 DNA reads TGTGCCAGCAGTTTAAGGCGGTGGGGACAGCAAGAGACCCAGTACTTC. The chain links TRBV27 to TRBJ2-5; 7 nucleotides line up with TRBD1. The ends lost 2 bases at V and 2 bases at J; junction bases unmatched: 8. Germline assignment: CDR1 MNHEY and CDR2 SMNVEV (reference sequence). The CDR3 contains 16 residues.